This T cell receptor beta chain appears in the sequencing data of a study of cytomegalovirus exposure and HLA in healthy donors. For the study at large: The same platform as the approximately 700 first-cohort repertoires was used for the roughly 130 validation repertoires, a later analysis reported.

Notes on the study in general: Whilst most TCR sequences proved rare, a subset of public TCRs occurred across many donors.

A few counts support this clone. What it binds is not known. TCRdb's table, derived via immunoSEQ multiplex PCR, lists solely in-frame clones and lacks some. The repertoire has 130,000 or so clones, approximately 90% of them found once; the top ten carry about 6.4%. The length of the CDR3 is 14 residues. Unmatched junction bases numbered 6, after V lost 5 bases and J lost 6 bases. Germline assignment: CDR1 SGHRS and CDR2 YFSETQ. Sequencing was performed on PBMCs. This rearrangement joins TRBV5-1 to TRBJ2-3; 10 nucleotides match TRBD2. The sequence was collected from a woman aged 25-40 years in good health and CMV-seropositive. The CDR3 DNA reads as TGCGCCAGCAGTATAGCGGGAGGCGAGGATACGCAGTATTTT. This codes for CASSIAGGEDTQYF. Full variable domain (missing parts from reference TRBV5-1 and TRBJ2-3): KAGVTQTPRYLIKTRGQQVTLSCSPISGHRSVSWYQQTPGQGLQFLFEYFSETQRNKGNFPGRFSGRQFSNSRSEMNVSTLELGDSALYLCASSIAGGEDTQYFGPGTRLTVL.